Below are 15 T cell receptor beta chains sequenced from a single sample in a study of blood T cell repertoires in COVID-19. Assay used: immunoSEQ multiplex PCR; TCRdb lists only in-frame clones, some missing. The table lists 95,000 to 110,000 clones, roughly 80% of them singletons, with approximately 3.3% in the top ten. The sample comprised peripheral blood. These receptors all stem from a woman of 80 years or more with active or convalescent COVID-19.

This clone qualifies as medium-sized. The rearrangement uses TRBV18 and TRBJ2-2; tentatively, D is TRBD1 (6 bases). The CDR3 contains 15 residues. Trimming removed 1 base from V and 0 bases from J, with 6 bases in between. CDR1 is KGHSH, CDR2 LQKENI, per germline. CDR3 nucleotide sequence: TGTGCCAGCTCACCACGGACAGCGAACACCGGGGAGCTGTTTTTT. This sequence encodes CASSPRTANTGELFF.

The V and J genes are TRBV7-2 and TRBJ1-4; D gene uncertain. The germline V gene has CDR1 SGHTA and CDR2 FQGNSA. Trimming removed 1 base at V and 4 bases at J, with 10 bases between. The length of the CDR3 is 15 residues. For the CDR3, the DNA is TGTGCCAGCAGCTTAGGGGCAGACTATAATGAAAAACTGTTTTTT. Protein product: CASSLGADYNEKLFF.

In this sample, this clone turned up once. The chain is built from TRBV28 and TRBJ2-1, with 12 bases aligning to TRBD2. Germline lookup yields CDR1 MDHEN and CDR2 SYDVKM. CDR3 length: 15 residues. Trimming at V came to 5 bases and at J to 7 bases, leaving 6 bases not matched to a gene. The CDR3, as DNA: TGTGCCAGCAGTATCCTAGCGGGAGGGAGTAATGAGCAGTTCTTC. Amino acid sequence: CASSILAGGSNEQFF.

This rearrangement joins TRBV7-9 to TRBJ1-4; unclear D gene. The CDR3 spans 15 residues. The V gene's germline CDR1 is SEHNR and CDR2 FQNEAQ (reference sequence). Trimming cost V 5 bases and J 4 bases, with 14 bases left between them. The CDR3 protein is CASSPGHANNEKLFF. The CDR3 DNA reads TGTGCCAGCAGCCCAGGCCACGCAAATAATGAAAAACTGTTTTTT.

V gene TRBV18 combines with J gene TRBJ1-2; tentative D call: TRBD1 (6 bases). V was clipped by 3 bases and J by 6 bases, with 14 bases between them. CDR3 length equals 14 residues. The germline CDR1 and CDR2 sequences are KGHSH and LQKENI. The CDR3 spells CASSPSRGVNGYTF. The CDR3 bases are TGTGCCAGCTCACCTTCCAGGGGTGTTAATGGCTACACCTTC. The complete variable domain, with remaining parts taken from reference TRBV18 and TRBJ1-2, reads NAGVMQNPRHLVRRRGQEARLRCSPMKGHSHVYWYRQLPEEGLKFMVYLQKENIIDESGMPKERFSAEFPKEGPSILRIQQVVRGDSAAYFCASSPSRGVNGYTFGSGTRLTVV.

The J gene is TRBJ2-1, the V gene TRBV11-3, with TRBD1 matching 7 bases. Germline CDR1 reads SGHNT; CDR2 reads YENEEA. With 3 bases clipped from V and 4 bases from J, the junction kept 6 bases outside the gene matches. The CDR3 runs to 15 residues. CDR3 protein: CASSFTGTDYNEQFF. The CDR3 DNA is TGTGCCAGCAGCTTTACCGGGACAGATTACAATGAGCAGTTCTTC.

The chain recombines TRBV19 with TRBJ2-1; the D is unclear. The CDR3 totals 15 residues. The V and J ends lost 1 base and 5 bases respectively, with 12 bases between them. Per the germline V gene, CDR1 is LNHDA and CDR2 is SQIVND (reference sequence). CDR3 sequence reads: CASSIGELMNNEQFF. The CDR3 bases are TGTGCCAGTAGTATAGGTGAGCTGATGAACAATGAGCAGTTCTTC.

This sequence joins TRBV27 and TRBJ1-5; D gene unclear. The germline CDR1 and CDR2 sequences are MNHEY and SMNVEV (reference sequence). V was clipped by 5 bases and J by 3 bases, with 8 bases between them. This CDR3 contains 13 residues. The CDR3 nucleotides are TGTGCCAGCAGTGCGAGACTCAATCAGCCCCAGCATTTT. Residues: CASSARLNQPQHF.

The rearrangement links TRBV9 to TRBJ2-4; 10 bases map to TRBD2. The CDR3 is 18 amino acids. Trimming at V came to 0 bases and at J to 0 bases, leaving 6 bases not matched to a gene. In germline, CDR1 is SGDLS, CDR2 YYNGEE. This chain's CDR3 is CASSVAWERGGAKNIQYF. The CDR3 nucleotides read TGTGCCAGCAGCGTAGCTTGGGAGCGGGGGGGAGCCAAAAACATTCAGTACTTC.

The V gene is TRBV6-2 or TRBV6-3, the J gene TRBJ2-3; 9 bases map to TRBD2. The CDR3 is 20 amino acids. CDR1 is MNHEY, CDR2 SVGEGT, per germline. J gave up 5 bases and V 4 bases, and 22 bases lay outside the gene matches. The CDR3 DNA sequence: TGTGCCAGCAGTTCCCTCGTCGCGGGAGGGATTTACAACCGCGGAGATACGCAGTATTTT. Protein product: CASSSLVAGGIYNRGDTQYF.

The chain combines TRBV21-1 with TRBJ2-1; TRBD1 is taken as the D call from the table, unchecked against the DNA. TRBV21-1 is a pseudogene segment. The CDR3 spans 17 residues. The CDR3 DNA is TGTGCCAGCAGCAGAGTAAGGGGGCAGAGCTCCTACAATGAGCAGTTCTTC. Translated, it gives CASSRVRGQSSYNEQFF.

This chain joins TRBV5-1 and TRBJ2-7; 9 positions agree with TRBD1. The germline gives CDR1 SGHRS, CDR2 YFSETQ. The CDR3 covers 13 residues. V lost 5 bases, J lost 3 bases, and 3 bases stayed unmatched. The CDR3 region is CASRQGAVYEQYF. Written as DNA, the CDR3 is TGCGCCAGCAGACAGGGGGCGGTCTACGAGCAGTACTTC.

The chain couples TRBV7-2 to TRBJ2-1, with a possible D match to TRBD2 (6 bases). V was cut by 5 bases and J by 0 bases, with 8 bases left in between. Germline loops: CDR1 SGHTA, CDR2 FQGNSA. The CDR3 is 14 amino acids. CDR3 in amino acids: CASSTGVSYNEQFF. CDR3 nucleotides: TGTGCCAGCAGCACGGGGGTCTCCTACAATGAGCAGTTCTTC.

The chain employs TRBV27 and TRBJ1-4, with TRBD1 identical over 8 bases. CDR1 and CDR2 (germline): MNHEY, SMNVEV (reference sequence). V shed 4 bases, J shed 7 bases, and the junction held 5 bases outside the gene matches. CDR3 size: 14 residues. CDR3 region: CASSSTGGSEKLFF. The CDR3 nucleotides are TGTGCCAGCAGTTCCACAGGGGGGAGTGAAAAACTGTTTTTT.

The V and J genes are TRBV24-1 and TRBJ2-2; TRBD2 matches at 7 bases. The CDR3 has 14 amino acids. Per the germline V gene, CDR1 is KGHDR and CDR2 is SFDVKD. V shed 11 bases, J shed 5 bases, and the junction held 10 bases outside the gene matches. CDR3 sequence: CASAGRGRTGELFF. The CDR3 bases are TGTGCCAGCGCAGGGAGGGGTCGGACCGGGGAGCTGTTTTTT.